This T cell receptor beta chain was found in a study of cytomegalovirus exposure and HLA in healthy donors. Researchers ran the PCR with 60 Vbeta and 13 Jbeta primers. Data came from immunoSEQ multiplex PCR; TCRdb stores just in-frame clones and leaves some out. The sample carries 150,000 to 200,000 clones, 75% to 85% recorded once. Study-wide points: Association of 16,951 TCR beta sequences with HLA alleles was found at 0.05 false discovery rate in a later analysis. A later analysis reportedly found that, within productive TCRs, an Asian-associated ancestry cluster had fewer N-insertions than the mean observed across the roughly 700 donors. Presence/absence analyses assumed roughly uniform sequencing depth across donors.

On this clone itself: The antigen remains undetermined.

Source material: PBMCs. The receptor's source is a woman in her forties or fifties in good health and CMV-seronegative.

CDR3 coding DNA: TGTGCCAGCAGCCCAGGGACAGTTAACACCGGGGAGCTGTTTTTT. This sequence encodes CASSPGTVNTGELFF. The chain recombines TRBV5-4 with TRBJ2-2, with 7 bases aligning to TRBD1. The CDR3 has 15 residues. V shed 4 bases, J shed 2 bases, and the junction held 5 bases outside the gene matches. Germline CDR1 is SGHNT and CDR2 is YYREEE (reference sequence). The full variable domain, in which reference TRBV5-4 and TRBJ2-2 provide the parts outside the CDR3, is ETGVTQSPTHLIKTRGQQVTLRCSSQSGHNTVSWYQQALGQGPQFIFQYYREEENGRGNFPPRFSGLQFPNYSSELNVNALELDDSALYLCASSPGTVNTGELFFGEGSRLTVL.